These 27 T cell receptor beta chains were all obtained from the same sample, sequenced in a study of regulatory T cells in long-lasting Graves disease. Time point described: newly diagnosed GD, antithyroid drugs for less than 3 months. Following extraction of RNA from PBMCs, that RNA was used to make the TCR library. Investigators prepared the TCR beta libraries by applying iRepertoire HTBI primers and Arm-PCR of CDR3 regions. TCRdb re-analysed the multiplex PCR reads in MiXCR, keeping a single row per CDR3 protein. The sample carries hundreds of thousands of distinct CDR3 sequences, approximately 13% recorded once. These data were also filed under a second study, of T cells in Graves' hyperthyroidism and ophthalmopathy.

The sample consisted of peripheral blood mononuclear cells (PBMCs), taken at new diagnosis, from a patient treated with antithyroid drugs. All receptors come from a man aged 25-45 years with Graves disease.

This clonotype was observed many times. The rearrangement joins TRBV9 to TRBJ2-5; 9 nucleotides match TRBD2. Germline CDR1 reads SGDLS; CDR2 reads YYNGEE. With V trimmed by 3 bases and J by 1 base, 4 bases remained unmatched. This CDR3 contains 15 residues. CDR3 coding DNA: TGTGCCAGCAGCGCCTTAGCGGGAGTCCAAGAGACCCAGTACTTC. The encoded protein is CASSALAGVQETQYF.

This clonotype occurred a few times. J is TRBJ2-3 and V is TRBV30; no firm D call. The V gene lost 0 bases and the J gene lost 5 bases, with 12 bases spanning the gap. Per germline, CDR1 GTSNPN and CDR2 SVGIG (reference sequence). This CDR3 is 14 amino acids long. The DNA for the CDR3 is TGTGCCTGGAGTGTAGGATCTTTAGAAGATACGCAGTATTTT. Residues: CAWSVGSLEDTQYF.

This clonotype was seen ten or more times. The J gene is TRBJ2-2, the V gene TRBV2; D unclear. Germline V gene sequence: CDR1 SNHLY, CDR2 FYNNEI. The V end lost 6 bases, the J end lost 4 bases, and 12 bases lay between the germline ends. CDR3 length equals 14 residues. The CDR3 DNA reads TGTGCCAGCAGCGTAACCGTGGGCACCGGGGAGCTGTTTTTT. Residues: CASSVTVGTGELFF.

This clonotype was observed many times. The chain uses TRBV18 and TRBJ2-5; D is unclear. Germline lookup yields CDR1 KGHSH and CDR2 LQKENI. V lost 8 bases and J lost 4, with 11 bases in between. This CDR3 has 12 residues. The CDR3 bases are TGTGCCAGCAGCCCCGCTTTAGAGACCCAGTACTTC. Translating it yields CASSPALETQYF.

Many counts were recorded for this clonotype. The gene calls are TRBV27 and TRBJ2-7; D is unresolved. Germline V gene sequence: CDR1 MNHEY, CDR2 SMNVEV (reference sequence). The V end was cut by 4 bases, the J end by 9 bases, with 25 bases between. This CDR3 region has 16 residues. The CDR3 protein is CASSSDSLPQAGGQYF. The CDR3 DNA sequence: TGTGCCAGCAGTTCCGACTCATTACCCCAGGCCGGTGGGCAGTACTTC.

This sequence joins TRBV19 and TRBJ2-7; 9 bases are a match to TRBD1. V lost 3 bases and J lost 5; bases outside the gene matches: 11. The CDR3 sequence is 16 residues long. CDR1 and CDR2 from the germline V gene are LNHDA and SQIVND (reference sequence). In nucleotides, the CDR3 is TGTGCCAGTAGTATTCGGGCCGGGACAGGGCTAAACGAGCAGTACTTC. Its protein product is CASSIRAGTGLNEQYF.

This clonotype was counted many times. The J gene is TRBJ1-2, the V gene TRBV12-3 or TRBV12-4; D gene unclear. V was cut by 0 bases and J by 6 bases, with 11 bases left in between. This CDR3 is 14 amino acids long. The CDR3 nucleotides are TGTGCCAGCAGTTTAGCGGTGTCCCCACATGGCTACACCTTC. Encoded protein: CASSLAVSPHGYTF.

This clonotype appeared many times. The chain joins TRBV7-8 to TRBJ2-7; D gene uncertain. V lost 5 bases to trimming and J lost 6 bases, with 14 bases between them. The V gene's germline CDR1 is SGHVS and CDR2 FQNEAQ. The CDR3 extends over 13 amino acids. Here the CDR3 reads CASSPTVRLEQYF. The CDR3, as DNA: TGTGCCAGCAGCCCTACGGTCAGACTCGAGCAGTACTTC.

There are many counts of this clonotype. The J gene is TRBJ2-2, the V gene TRBV24-1, with 8 bases aligning to TRBD1. Germline CDR1 KGHDR, CDR2 SFDVKD. This CDR3 is 16 amino acids long. V gave up 3 bases and J gave up 5 bases; unmatched junction bases: 7. This CDR3 reads CATSDRSRGRTGELFF. In nucleotides, the CDR3 is TGTGCCACCAGTGATAGGAGCAGGGGGCGGACCGGGGAGCTGTTTTTT.

This clonotype was picked up many times. V is TRBV28 and J is TRBJ1-2; TRBD1 matches at 8 bases. The CDR3 covers 12 residues. CDR1 and CDR2 from the germline V gene are MDHEN and SYDVKM. J gave up 8 bases and V 10 bases, and 9 bases lay outside the gene matches. CDR3 in amino acids: CAIGQGAWGYTF. CDR3 nucleotide sequence: TGTGCCATCGGGCAGGGGGCTTGGGGCTACACCTTC.

This clonotype appeared many times. The J gene is TRBJ2-5, the V gene TRBV6-5; possibly TRBD2 for D (5 bases). With 4 bases removed from V and 4 bases from J, the gap between germline ends came to 13 bases. This CDR3 region has 14 residues. Germline V gene lookup returns CDR1 MNHEY and CDR2 SVGAGI. This CDR3 is CASSFEGELETQYF. CDR3 sequence (DNA): TGTGCCAGCAGTTTTGAGGGAGAATTAGAGACCCAGTACTTC.

The DNA for the CDR3 is TGTGCCAGCACCAAGTTTCCATCGGGATATGGCTACACCTTC. Translation gives CASTKFPSGYGYTF. The rearrangement uses TRBV11-2 and TRBJ1-2; D is ambiguous. V shed 7 bases and J shed 5 bases, with 17 bases lying between them. The CDR3 is 14 residues long. The germline V gene has CDR1 SGHAT and CDR2 FQNNGV.

This sequence joins TRBV5-1 and TRBJ1-2; weak D call: TRBD1 (5 bases). CDR3 size: 13 residues. The germline CDR1 and CDR2 sequences are SGHRS and YFSETQ. Trimming left V 1 base short and J 8 bases short, with 12 bases between. The CDR3 DNA reads TGCGCCAGCAGCTTGCTCGGCGGGGCCGGCTACACCTTC. Amino acids: CASSLLGGAGYTF.

This clonotype was recorded at least ten times. The rearrangement uses TRBV7-9 and TRBJ2-1, with 8 bases that match TRBD2. V lost 3 bases and J lost 3; bases outside the gene matches: 7. CDR1 SEHNR and CDR2 FQNEAQ come from the germline V gene (reference sequence). This CDR3 contains 16 residues. Written as DNA, the CDR3 is TGTGCCAGCAGCTTTATTCCCAGCGGGAGCTACAATGAGCAGTTCTTC. Residues: CASSFIPSGSYNEQFF. Looking up the rest from reference TRBV7-9 and TRBJ2-1 gives the full variable domain: DTGVSQNPRHKITKRGQNVTFRCDPISEHNRLYWYRQTLGQGPEFLTYFQNEAQLEKSRLLSDRFSAERPKGSFSTLEIQRTEQGDSAMYLCASSFIPSGSYNEQFFGPGTRLTVL.

Ten or more counts support this clonotype. This chain uses TRBV11-2 with TRBJ2-2, with TRBD1 identical over 7 bases. From germline, CDR1 is SGHAT and CDR2 FQNNGV. The CDR3 runs to 16 residues. V shed 5 bases and J 8 bases; nucleotides not matched to a gene: 14. The CDR3 reads CASSHYRKGAEGELFF. CDR3 DNA: TGTGCCAGCAGCCACTACCGGAAGGGGGCAGAGGGGGAGCTGTTTTTT.

This chain links TRBV20-1 with TRBJ2-1; 12 bases agree with TRBD2. The V and J ends lost 0 bases and 10 bases, in that order; junction bases with no gene match: 7. This CDR3 spans 15 amino acids. Germline-derived CDR1 and CDR2 are DFQATT and SNEGSKA (reference sequence). CDR3 DNA sequence: TGCAGTGCTAGAGATCCTAGCGGGAGGGTGGGGGAGCAGTTCTTC. It codes for CSARDPSGRVGEQFF.

In its sample, this clonotype was seen a few times. CDR3 amino acids: CSAGGGRGGTGFNNQPQHF. The CDR3 region has the DNA TGCAGTGCTGGGGGGGGTCGAGGGGGGACAGGTTTTAACAATCAGCCCCAGCATTTT. The chain uses TRBV20-1 and TRBJ1-5; 8 bases match TRBD1. Germline CDR1 is DFQATT and CDR2 is SNEGSKA (reference sequence). The CDR3 has 19 residues. The V gene end was trimmed by 5 bases and the J gene end by 3 bases; junction bases not matched to a gene: 21.

Ten or more counts support this clonotype. The rearrangement joins TRBV24-1 to TRBJ2-1; 11 bases agree with TRBD2. There are 15 residues in the CDR3. J lost 8 bases, V lost 3 bases, and 5 bases had no gene match. CDR1 and CDR2 (germline): KGHDR, SFDVKD. The CDR3: CATSDRLAGTHEQFF. The CDR3 DNA reads TGTGCCACCAGTGATCGACTAGCGGGAACCCATGAGCAGTTCTTC.

This clonotype was seen at least ten times. The rearrangement uses TRBV6-2 or TRBV6-3 and TRBJ2-3; D is uncertain. Trimming cost V 7 bases and J 6 bases, with 8 bases left between them. In germline, CDR1 is MNHEY, CDR2 SVGEGT. This CDR3 comprises 11 residues. CDR3 sequence reads: CASTKFDTQYF. DNA of the CDR3: TGTGCCAGCACCAAATTCGATACGCAGTATTTT.

This clonotype was detected many times. The chain uses TRBV12-3 or TRBV12-4 and TRBJ1-1, with TRBD1 matching 9 bases. V trimming: 4 bases; J trimming: 7 bases; junction bases outside the gene matches: 7. This CDR3 is 14 amino acids long. DNA for the CDR3: TGTGCCAGCAGTTCCCTGGACAGGGGCGGTGAAGCTTTCTTT. Protein product: CASSSLDRGGEAFF.

This clonotype was picked up many times. The chain combines TRBV28 with TRBJ1-1; the match to TRBD1 covers 11 bases. V lost 2 bases and J lost 5; bases outside the gene matches: 4. The CDR3 is 15 amino acids. Germline loops: CDR1 MDHEN, CDR2 SYDVKM. CDR3 sequence (DNA): TGTGCCAGCAGTTTAGGGGGACAGGGGGGGACTGAAGCTTTCTTT. Its protein is CASSLGGQGGTEAFF. The whole variable domain, filled in from reference TRBV28 and TRBJ1-1, reads DVKVTQSSRYLVKRTGEKVFLECVQDMDHENMFWYRQDPGLGLRLIYFSYDVKMKEKGDIPEGYSVSREKKERFSLILESASTNQTSMYLCASSLGGQGGTEAFFGQGTRLTVV.

This clonotype was found many times. In DNA form, the CDR3 reads TGTGCCAGCCGCGCGACAGGAGGCCCTGGAAACACCATATATTTT. Encoded protein: CASRATGGPGNTIYF. This chain uses TRBV2 with TRBJ1-3; possibly TRBD1 for D (6 bases). Trimming shortened V by 8 bases and J by 2 bases, and 16 bases separated the two germline ends. CDR3 length: 15 residues. Germline-derived CDR1 and CDR2 are SNHLY and FYNNEI.

This clonotype was counted many times. The chain carries TRBV20-1 and TRBJ1-5, with D tentatively TRBD1 (6 bases). The CDR3 is 13 residues long. Trimming pared 5 bases from V and 5 bases from J, leaving 13 bases between. CDR1 is DFQATT, CDR2 SNEGSKA, per germline (reference sequence). CDR3 sequence reads: CSAAPGEYQPQHF. CDR3 in DNA: TGCAGTGCTGCCCCAGGGGAGTATCAGCCCCAGCATTTT.

This chain joins TRBV9 and TRBJ2-7; D is perhaps TRBD1 (5 bases). Germline V gene data show CDR1 as SGDLS and CDR2 as YYNGEE. The CDR3 totals 16 residues. Between the trimmed V and J ends, which lost 0 bases and 2 bases, there was a span of 15 bases. The CDR3 nucleotides read TGTGCCAGCAGCGTAGAGGGGCAGGCCCCAACCTACGAGCAGTACTTC. Translating gives CASSVEGQAPTYEQYF.

The chain has TRBV18 and TRBJ2-5, with D unclear. This CDR3 is built from 16 residues. Germline V gives CDR1 KGHSH, CDR2 LQKENI. Trimming stripped 0 bases from V and 4 bases from J, with 15 bases between. The CDR3 is CASSPPNQALGETQYF. In DNA, the CDR3 is TGTGCCAGCTCACCACCTAATCAGGCCCTTGGAGAGACCCAGTACTTC.

In this sample, this clonotype turned up many times. The J gene is TRBJ2-6, the V gene TRBV27; no firm D call. This CDR3 spans 14 amino acids. Trimming left V 6 bases short and J 0 bases short, with 6 bases between. Germline values: CDR1 MNHEY, CDR2 SMNVEV (reference sequence). The CDR3 nucleotides are TGTGCCAGCAGGGCGTTCTCTGGGGCCAACGTCCTGACTTTC. Protein sequence: CASRAFSGANVLTF.

This clonotype was detected only a few times. The V and J genes are TRBV5-4 and TRBJ1-1, with D maybe TRBD1 (5 bases). Trimming took off 3 bases at V and 6 bases at J, with 15 bases between the two ends. Germline V CDR1 and CDR2: SGHNT, YYREEE (reference sequence). The CDR3 is made up of 14 amino acids. CDR3 loop: CASSSLGGEPEAFF. CDR3 nucleotides: TGTGCCAGCAGCTCCCTCGGGGGAGAGCCTGAAGCTTTCTTT.